This T cell receptor (beta chain) was profiled in a study of cytomegalovirus exposure and HLA in healthy donors. General observations from the study: Only CMV serostatus was available as immune exposure information. Among TCR beta chains, those listed as cytomegalovirus-associated numbered over 150.

As to this clone: The antigen is not known.

V was trimmed by 8 bases and J by 3 bases, leaving 13 bases between them. The germline gives CDR1 MNHEY, CDR2 SVGAGI. The CDR3 is 13 residues long. PCR involved 60 Vbeta and 13 Jbeta primers. Method: immunoSEQ multiplex PCR; TCRdb's copy keeps in-frame clones and lacks some. This table holds about 190,000 clones, approximately 75% found once. The clonotype comes from a man aged 25 to 40 in good health and CMV-seropositive. V gene TRBV6-5 combines with J gene TRBJ1-1; D is possibly TRBD1 (5 bases). Material: PBMCs. CDR3 DNA sequence: TGTGCCAGCGGGGGGAGCGCTTACACTGAAGCTTTCTTT. Protein product: CASGGSAYTEAFF.